This T cell receptor beta chain was obtained from a study of T cells in Graves' hyperthyroidism and ophthalmopathy. This clonotype was detected ten times or more. J was trimmed by 5 bases and V by 5 bases; bases with no gene match: 6. The CDR3 has 13 amino acids. The germline V gene encodes CDR1 SEHNR and CDR2 FQNEAQ (reference sequence). Amplified regions were TCR beta CDR3 sequences from RNA transcripts. Initially, a first-round RT-PCR of the TCR CDR3 employed the HTBI primer set. TCRdb analysed the multiplex PCR reads with MiXCR anew, one entry per CDR3 protein. The sample includes hundreds of thousands of distinct CDR3 sequences, about 16% of them seen just once.

Specimen: blood. The chain uses TRBV7-9 and TRBJ2-7; TRBD1 matches 7 bases. The origin of this receptor is a woman aged 40 to 55 with Graves' ophthalmopathy. The CDR3, as DNA: TGTGCCAGCAGCAGAACAGGGGTCCACGAGCAGTACTTC. Translation: CASSRTGVHEQYF.